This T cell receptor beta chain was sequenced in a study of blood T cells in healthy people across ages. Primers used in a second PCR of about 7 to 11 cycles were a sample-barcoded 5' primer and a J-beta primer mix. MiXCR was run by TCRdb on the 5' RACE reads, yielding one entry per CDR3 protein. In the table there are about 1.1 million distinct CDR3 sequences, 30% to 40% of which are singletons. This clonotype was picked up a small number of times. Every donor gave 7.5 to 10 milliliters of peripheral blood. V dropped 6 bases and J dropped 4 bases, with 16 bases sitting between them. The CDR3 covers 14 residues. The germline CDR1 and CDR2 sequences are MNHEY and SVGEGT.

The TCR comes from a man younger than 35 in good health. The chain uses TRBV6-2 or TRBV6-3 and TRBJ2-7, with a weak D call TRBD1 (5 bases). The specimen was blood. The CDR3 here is CASRLTGIDYEQYF. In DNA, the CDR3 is TGTGCCAGCAGACTAACAGGAATAGATTACGAGCAGTACTTC.